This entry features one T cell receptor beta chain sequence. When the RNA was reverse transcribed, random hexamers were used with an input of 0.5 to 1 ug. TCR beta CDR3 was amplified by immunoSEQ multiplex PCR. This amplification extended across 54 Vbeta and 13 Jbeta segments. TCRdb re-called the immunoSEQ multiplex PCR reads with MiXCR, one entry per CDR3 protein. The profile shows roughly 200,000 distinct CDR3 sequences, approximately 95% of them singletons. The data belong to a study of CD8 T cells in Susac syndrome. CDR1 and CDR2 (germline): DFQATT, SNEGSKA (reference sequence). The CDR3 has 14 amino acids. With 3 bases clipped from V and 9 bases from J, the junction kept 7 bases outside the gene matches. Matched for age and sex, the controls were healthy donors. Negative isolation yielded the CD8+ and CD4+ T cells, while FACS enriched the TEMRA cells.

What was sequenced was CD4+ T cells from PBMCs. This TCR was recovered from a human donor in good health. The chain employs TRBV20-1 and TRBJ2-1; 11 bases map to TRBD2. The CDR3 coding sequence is TGCAGTGCTAGGAGGGTAGCGGGAGGGAGTGAGCAGTTCTTC. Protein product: CSARRVAGGSEQFF.